The present entry profiles one T cell receptor (beta chain) with its context. Its antigen remains unidentified. This sample was taken from a study of T cell repertoires in cytomegalovirus infection. About the research overall: Epitope selection comprised recently identified HLA-C-restricted CMV epitopes and well-studied HLA-B-restricted CMV epitopes.

TCRdb fed the reads into MiXCR, producing one record per CDR3 protein. The sample includes about 830,000 distinct CDR3 sequences, 32% of them seen just once. Trimming removed 2 bases at V and 1 base at J, with 5 bases between. CDR3 length: 13 amino acids. CDR1 and CDR2 from the germline V gene are MNHEY and SVGEGT. The sequences come from cultured CD8+ T cells from PBMCs, collected from culture after CMV antigen stimulation. This clonotype was obtained from a human donor in good health (CMV status not recorded). Some clones in this sample may be carry-over from other donors' samples. The J gene is TRBJ2-5, the V gene TRBV6-2 or TRBV6-3; D is ambiguous. CDR3 nucleotides: TGTGCCAGCAGTTACGTACTCCAAGAGACCCAGTACTTC. It is translated as CASSYVLQETQYF.